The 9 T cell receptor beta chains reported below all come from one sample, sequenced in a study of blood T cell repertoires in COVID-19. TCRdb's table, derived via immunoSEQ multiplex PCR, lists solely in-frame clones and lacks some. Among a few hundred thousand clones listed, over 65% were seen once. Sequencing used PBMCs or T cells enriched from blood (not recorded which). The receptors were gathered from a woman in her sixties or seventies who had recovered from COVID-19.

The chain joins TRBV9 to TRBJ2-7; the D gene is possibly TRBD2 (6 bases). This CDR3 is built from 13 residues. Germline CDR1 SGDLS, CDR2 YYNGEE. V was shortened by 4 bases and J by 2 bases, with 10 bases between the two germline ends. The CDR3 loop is CASSPAGPYEQYF. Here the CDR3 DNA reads TGTGCCAGCAGCCCCGCGGGACCCTACGAGCAGTACTTC.

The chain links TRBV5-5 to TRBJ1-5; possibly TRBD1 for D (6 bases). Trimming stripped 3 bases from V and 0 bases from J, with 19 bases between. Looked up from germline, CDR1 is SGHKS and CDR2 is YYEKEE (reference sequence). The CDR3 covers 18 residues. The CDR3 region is CASSSTGDPLYSNQPQHF. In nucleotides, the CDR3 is TGTGCCAGCAGCTCGACAGGAGACCCGCTATATAGCAATCAGCCCCAGCATTTT.

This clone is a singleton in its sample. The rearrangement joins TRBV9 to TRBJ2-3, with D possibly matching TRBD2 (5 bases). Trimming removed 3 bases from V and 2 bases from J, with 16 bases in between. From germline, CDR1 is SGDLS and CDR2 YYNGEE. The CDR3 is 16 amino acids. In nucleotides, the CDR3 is TGTGCCAGCAGCGCCGGGGTTGGAGGCCTCACAGATACGCAGTATTTT. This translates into CASSAGVGGLTDTQYF.

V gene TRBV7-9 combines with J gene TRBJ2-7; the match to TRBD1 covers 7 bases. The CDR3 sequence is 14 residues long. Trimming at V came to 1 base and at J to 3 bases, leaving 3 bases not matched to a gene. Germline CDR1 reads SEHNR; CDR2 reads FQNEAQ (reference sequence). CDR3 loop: CASSLEAGGYEQYF. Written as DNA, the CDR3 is TGTGCCAGCAGCTTAGAGGCAGGGGGCTACGAGCAGTACTTC.

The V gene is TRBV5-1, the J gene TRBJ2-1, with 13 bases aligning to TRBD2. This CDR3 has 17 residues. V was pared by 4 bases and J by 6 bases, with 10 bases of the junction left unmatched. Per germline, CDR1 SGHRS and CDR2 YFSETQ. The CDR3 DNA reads TGCGCCAGCAGCCTACTAGCGGGAGGGCCAAAAACCAATGAGCAGTTCTTC. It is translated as CASSLLAGGPKTNEQFF. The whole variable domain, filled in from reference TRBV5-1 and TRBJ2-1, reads KAGVTQTPRYLIKTRGQQVTLSCSPISGHRSVSWYQQTPGQGLQFLFEYFSETQRNKGNFPGRFSGRQFSNSRSEMNVSTLELGDSALYLCASSLLAGGPKTNEQFFGPGTRLTVL.

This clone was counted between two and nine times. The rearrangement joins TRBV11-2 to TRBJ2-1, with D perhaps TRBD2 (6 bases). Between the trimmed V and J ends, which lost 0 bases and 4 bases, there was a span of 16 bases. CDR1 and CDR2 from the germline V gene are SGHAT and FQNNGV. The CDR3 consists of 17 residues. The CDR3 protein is CASSLDHVTGEYNEQFF. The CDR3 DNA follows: TGTGCCAGCAGCTTAGATCACGTAACGGGAGAATACAATGAGCAGTTCTTC.

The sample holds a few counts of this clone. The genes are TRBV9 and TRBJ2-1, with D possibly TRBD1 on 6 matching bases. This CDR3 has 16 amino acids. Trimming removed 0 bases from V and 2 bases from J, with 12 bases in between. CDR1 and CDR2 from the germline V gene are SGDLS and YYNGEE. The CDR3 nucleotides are TGTGCCAGCAGCGTAGATTTCAGGGGTCCCTACAATGAGCAGTTCTTC. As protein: CASSVDFRGPYNEQFF.

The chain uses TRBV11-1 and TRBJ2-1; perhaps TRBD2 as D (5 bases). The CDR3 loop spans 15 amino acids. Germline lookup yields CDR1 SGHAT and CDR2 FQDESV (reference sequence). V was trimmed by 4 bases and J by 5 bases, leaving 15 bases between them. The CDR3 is CASSSTGRTDNEQFF. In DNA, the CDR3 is TGTGCCAGCAGCTCCACCGGACGGACTGACAATGAGCAGTTCTTC.

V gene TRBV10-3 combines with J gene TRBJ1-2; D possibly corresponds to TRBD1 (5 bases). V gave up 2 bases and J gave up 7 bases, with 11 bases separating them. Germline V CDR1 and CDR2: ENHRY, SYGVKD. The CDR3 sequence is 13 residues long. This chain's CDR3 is CAISEGASSGYTF. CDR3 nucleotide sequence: TGTGCCATCAGTGAGGGGGCTTCAAGTGGCTACACCTTC.